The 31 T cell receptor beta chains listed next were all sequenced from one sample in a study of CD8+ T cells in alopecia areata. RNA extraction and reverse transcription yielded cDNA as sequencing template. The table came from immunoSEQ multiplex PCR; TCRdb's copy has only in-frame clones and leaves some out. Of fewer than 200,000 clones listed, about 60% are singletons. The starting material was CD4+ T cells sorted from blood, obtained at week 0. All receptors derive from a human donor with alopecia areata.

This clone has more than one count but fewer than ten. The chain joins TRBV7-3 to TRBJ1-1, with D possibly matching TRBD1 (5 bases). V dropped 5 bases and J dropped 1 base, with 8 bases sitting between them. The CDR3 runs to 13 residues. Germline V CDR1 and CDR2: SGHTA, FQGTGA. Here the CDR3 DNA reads TGTGCCAGCAGCAGGACACGGAACACTGAAGCTTTCTTT. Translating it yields CASSRTRNTEAFF.

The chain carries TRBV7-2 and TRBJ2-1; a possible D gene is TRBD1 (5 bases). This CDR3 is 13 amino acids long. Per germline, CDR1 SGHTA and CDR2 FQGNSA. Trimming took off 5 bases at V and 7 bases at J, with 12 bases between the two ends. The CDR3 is CASSPSRENEQFF. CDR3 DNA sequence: TGTGCCAGCAGCCCCTCCAGGGAAAATGAGCAGTTCTTC. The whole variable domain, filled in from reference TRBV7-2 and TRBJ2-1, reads GAGVSQSPSNKVTEKGKDVELRCDPISGHTALYWYRQSLGQGLEFLIYFQGNSAPDKSGLPSDRFSAERTGGSVSTLTIQRTQQEDSAVYLCASSPSRENEQFFGPGTRLTVL.

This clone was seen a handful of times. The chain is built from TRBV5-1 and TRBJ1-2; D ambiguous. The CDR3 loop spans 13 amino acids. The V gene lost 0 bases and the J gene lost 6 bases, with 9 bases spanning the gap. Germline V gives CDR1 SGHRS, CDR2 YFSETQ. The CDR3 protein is CASSLDTGNGYTF. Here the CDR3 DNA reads TGCGCCAGCAGCTTGGACACGGGGAATGGCTACACCTTC.

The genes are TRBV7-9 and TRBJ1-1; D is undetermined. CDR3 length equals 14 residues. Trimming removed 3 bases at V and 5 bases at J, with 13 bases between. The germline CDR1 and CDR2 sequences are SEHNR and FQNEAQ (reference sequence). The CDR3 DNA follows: TGTGCCAGCAGCTTTTGGGCGGAAGGTACTGAAGCTTTCTTT. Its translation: CASSFWAEGTEAFF.

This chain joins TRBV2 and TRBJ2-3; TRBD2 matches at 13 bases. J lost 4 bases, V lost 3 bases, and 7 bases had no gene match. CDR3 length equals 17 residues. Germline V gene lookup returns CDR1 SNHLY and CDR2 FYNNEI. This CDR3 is CASSELPGLAGPDTQYF. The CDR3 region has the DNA TGTGCCAGCAGTGAGTTACCGGGACTAGCGGGGCCAGATACGCAGTATTTT.

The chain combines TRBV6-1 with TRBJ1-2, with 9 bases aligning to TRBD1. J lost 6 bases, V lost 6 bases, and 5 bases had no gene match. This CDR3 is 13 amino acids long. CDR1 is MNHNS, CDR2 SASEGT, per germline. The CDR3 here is CASRDGTGNGYTF. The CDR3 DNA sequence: TGTGCCAGCAGAGACGGGACAGGGAATGGCTACACCTTC.

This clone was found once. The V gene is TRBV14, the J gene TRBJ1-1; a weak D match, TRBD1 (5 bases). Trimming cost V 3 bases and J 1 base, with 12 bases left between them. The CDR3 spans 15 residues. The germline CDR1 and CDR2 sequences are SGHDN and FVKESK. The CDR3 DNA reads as TGTGCCAGCAGCCATCGGAGGGACCGGAACACTGAAGCTTTCTTT. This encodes CASSHRRDRNTEAFF.

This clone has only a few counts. This CDR3 is CASSWGDPPLHF. CDR3 nucleotides: TGTGCCAGCTCGTGGGGGGATCCACCCCTCCACTTT. The chain combines TRBV6-5 with TRBJ1-6; D is possibly TRBD1 (5 bases). Per germline, CDR1 MNHEY and CDR2 SVGAGI. Trimming stripped 8 bases from V and 11 bases from J, with 13 bases between. The CDR3 loop spans 12 amino acids.

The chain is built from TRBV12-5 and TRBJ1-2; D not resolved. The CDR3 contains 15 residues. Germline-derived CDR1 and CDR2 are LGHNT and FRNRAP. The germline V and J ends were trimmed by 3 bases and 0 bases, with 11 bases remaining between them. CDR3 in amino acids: CASGFQQRTNYGYTF. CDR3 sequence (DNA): TGTGCTAGTGGTTTTCAACAGAGAACTAACTATGGCTACACCTTC.

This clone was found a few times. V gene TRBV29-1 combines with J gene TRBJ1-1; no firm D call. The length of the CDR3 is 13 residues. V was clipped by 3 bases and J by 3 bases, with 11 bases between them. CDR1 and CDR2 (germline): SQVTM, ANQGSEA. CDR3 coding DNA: TGCAGCGTTGAGGGTAAAGTCCACACTGAAGCTTTCTTT. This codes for CSVEGKVHTEAFF.

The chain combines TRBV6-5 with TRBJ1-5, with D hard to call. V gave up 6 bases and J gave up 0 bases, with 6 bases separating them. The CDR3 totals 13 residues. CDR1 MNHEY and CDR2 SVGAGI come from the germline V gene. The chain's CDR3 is CASRDGSNQPQHF. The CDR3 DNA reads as TGTGCCAGCAGGGACGGTAGCAATCAGCCCCAGCATTTT.

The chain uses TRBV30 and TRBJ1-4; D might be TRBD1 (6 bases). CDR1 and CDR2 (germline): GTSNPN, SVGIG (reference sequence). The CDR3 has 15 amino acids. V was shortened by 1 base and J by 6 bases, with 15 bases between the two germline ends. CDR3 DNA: TGTGCCTGGAGTGATTACAGGGCCTCCGATGAAAAACTGTTTTTT. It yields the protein CAWSDYRASDEKLFF.

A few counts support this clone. The CDR3 DNA reads as TGCAGCGTTATAAGGGTTACCCCCGCCAGCGAGCAGTACTTC. Encoded protein: CSVIRVTPASEQYF. The chain employs TRBV29-1 and TRBJ2-7; D call uncertain. CDR3 length equals 14 residues. CDR1 is SQVTM, CDR2 ANQGSEA, per germline. The germline V and J ends were trimmed by 5 bases and 6 bases, with 20 bases remaining between them.

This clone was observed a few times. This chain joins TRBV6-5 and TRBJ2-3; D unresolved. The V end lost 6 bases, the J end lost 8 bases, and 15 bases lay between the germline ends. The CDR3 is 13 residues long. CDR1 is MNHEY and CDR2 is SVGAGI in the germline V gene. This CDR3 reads CASSPVSVSTQYF. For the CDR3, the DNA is TGTGCCAGCAGCCCGGTATCCGTGAGTACGCAGTATTTT.

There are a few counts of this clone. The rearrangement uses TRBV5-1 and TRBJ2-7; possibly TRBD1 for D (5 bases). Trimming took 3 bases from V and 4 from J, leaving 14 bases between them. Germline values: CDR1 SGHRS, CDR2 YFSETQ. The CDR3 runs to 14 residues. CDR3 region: CASSSGDRLYEQYF. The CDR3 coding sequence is TGCGCCAGCAGCTCCGGCGACAGACTGTACGAGCAGTACTTC.

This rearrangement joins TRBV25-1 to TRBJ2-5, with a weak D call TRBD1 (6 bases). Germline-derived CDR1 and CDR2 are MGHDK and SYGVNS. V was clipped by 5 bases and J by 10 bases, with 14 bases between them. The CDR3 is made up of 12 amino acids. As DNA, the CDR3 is TGTGCCAGCAGTTCAGCAGGGGTGGTCCAGTACTTC. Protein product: CASSSAGVVQYF.

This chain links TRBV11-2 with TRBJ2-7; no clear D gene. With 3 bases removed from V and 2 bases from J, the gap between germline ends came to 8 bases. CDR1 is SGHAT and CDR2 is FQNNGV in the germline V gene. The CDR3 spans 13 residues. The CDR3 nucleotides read TGTGCCAGCAGCTTGCTACATACCTACGAGCAGTACTTC. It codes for CASSLLHTYEQYF.

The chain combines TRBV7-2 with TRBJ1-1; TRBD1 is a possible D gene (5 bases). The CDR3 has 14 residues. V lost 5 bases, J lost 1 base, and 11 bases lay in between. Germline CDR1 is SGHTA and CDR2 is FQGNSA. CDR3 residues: CASSTYRSNTEAFF. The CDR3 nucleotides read TGTGCCAGCAGCACCTACAGGTCGAACACTGAAGCTTTCTTT.

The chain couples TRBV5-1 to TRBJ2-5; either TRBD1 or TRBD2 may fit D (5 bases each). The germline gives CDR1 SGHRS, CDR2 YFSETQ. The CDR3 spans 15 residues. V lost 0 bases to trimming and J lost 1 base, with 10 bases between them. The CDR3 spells CASSLDPGTQETQYF. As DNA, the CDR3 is TGCGCCAGCAGCTTGGATCCCGGGACCCAAGAGACCCAGTACTTC.

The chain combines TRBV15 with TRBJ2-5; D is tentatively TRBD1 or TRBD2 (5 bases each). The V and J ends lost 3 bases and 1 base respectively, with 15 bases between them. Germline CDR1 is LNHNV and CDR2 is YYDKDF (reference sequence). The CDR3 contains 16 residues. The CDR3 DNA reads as TGTGCCACCAGCAGGGGGGACGGTGGGGTCCAAGAGACCCAGTACTTC. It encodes CATSRGDGGVQETQYF.

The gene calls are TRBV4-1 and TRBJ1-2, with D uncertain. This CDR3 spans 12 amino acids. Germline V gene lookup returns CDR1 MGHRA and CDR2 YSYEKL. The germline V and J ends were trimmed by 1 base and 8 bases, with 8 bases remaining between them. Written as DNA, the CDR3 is TGCGCCAGCAGCCAAGGGAATGAAGGCTACACCTTC. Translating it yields CASSQGNEGYTF.

Here the CDR3 reads CAWSTGRVGYTF. The CDR3 region has the DNA TGTGCCTGGAGTACAGGCAGGGTGGGCTACACCTTC. The V call is TRBV30, the J call TRBJ1-2; D may be TRBD1 (5 bases). This CDR3 comprises 12 residues. The germline V gene encodes CDR1 GTSNPN and CDR2 SVGIG (reference sequence). Trimming left V 2 bases short and J 8 bases short, with 12 bases between.

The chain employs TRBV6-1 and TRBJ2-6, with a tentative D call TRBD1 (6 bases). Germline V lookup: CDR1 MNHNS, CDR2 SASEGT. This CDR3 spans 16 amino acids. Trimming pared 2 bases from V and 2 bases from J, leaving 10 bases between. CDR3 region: CASSESGGAGANVLTF. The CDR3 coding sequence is TGTGCCAGCAGTGAATCTGGGGGCGCTGGGGCCAACGTCCTGACTTTC.

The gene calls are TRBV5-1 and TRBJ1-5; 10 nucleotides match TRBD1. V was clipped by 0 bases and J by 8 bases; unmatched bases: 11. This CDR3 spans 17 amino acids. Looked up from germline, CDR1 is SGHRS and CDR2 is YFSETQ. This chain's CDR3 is CASSLGVRDRGPEPQHF. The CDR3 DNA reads TGCGCCAGCAGCTTGGGTGTACGCGACAGGGGGCCTGAGCCCCAGCATTTT.

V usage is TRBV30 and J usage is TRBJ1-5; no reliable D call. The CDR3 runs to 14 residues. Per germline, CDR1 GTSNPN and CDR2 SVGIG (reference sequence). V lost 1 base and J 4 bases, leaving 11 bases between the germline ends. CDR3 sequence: CAWSELSENQPQHF. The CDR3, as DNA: TGTGCCTGGAGTGAGTTGAGCGAAAATCAGCCCCAGCATTTT.

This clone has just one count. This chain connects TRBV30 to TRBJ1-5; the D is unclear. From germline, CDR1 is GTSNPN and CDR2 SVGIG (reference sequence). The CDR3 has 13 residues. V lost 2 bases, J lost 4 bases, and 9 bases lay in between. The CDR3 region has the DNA TGTGCCTGGAGTCTCGACGGGAATCAGCCCCAGCATTTT. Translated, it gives CAWSLDGNQPQHF.

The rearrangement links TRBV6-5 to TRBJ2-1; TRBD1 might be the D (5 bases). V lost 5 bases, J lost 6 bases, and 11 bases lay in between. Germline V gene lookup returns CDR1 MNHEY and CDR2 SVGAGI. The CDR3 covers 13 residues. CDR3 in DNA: TGTGCCAGCAGTCTCCCCCAGGGCAATGAGCAGTTCTTC. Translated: CASSLPQGNEQFF.

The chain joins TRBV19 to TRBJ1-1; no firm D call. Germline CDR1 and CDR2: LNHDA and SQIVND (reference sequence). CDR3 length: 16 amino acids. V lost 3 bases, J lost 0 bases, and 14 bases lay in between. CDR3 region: CASSMRKTAVNTEAFF. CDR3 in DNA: TGTGCCAGTAGTATGCGAAAGACCGCGGTGAACACTGAAGCTTTCTTT.

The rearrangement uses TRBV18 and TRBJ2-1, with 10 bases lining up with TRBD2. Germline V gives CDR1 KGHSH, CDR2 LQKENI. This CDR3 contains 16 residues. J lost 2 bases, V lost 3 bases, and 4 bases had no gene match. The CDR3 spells CASSPASGGAYNEQFF. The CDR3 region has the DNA TGTGCCAGCTCACCCGCAAGCGGGGGGGCCTACAATGAGCAGTTCTTC.

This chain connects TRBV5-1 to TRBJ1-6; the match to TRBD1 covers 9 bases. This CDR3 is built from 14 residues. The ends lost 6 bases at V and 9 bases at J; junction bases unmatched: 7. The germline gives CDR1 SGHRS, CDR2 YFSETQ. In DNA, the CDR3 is TGCGCCAGCACCAATGGACAGGGGAGTTCACCCCTCCACTTT. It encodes CASTNGQGSSPLHF. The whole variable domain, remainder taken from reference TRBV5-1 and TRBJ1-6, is KAGVTQTPRYLIKTRGQQVTLSCSPISGHRSVSWYQQTPGQGLQFLFEYFSETQRNKGNFPGRFSGRQFSNSRSEMNVSTLELGDSALYLCASTNGQGSSPLHFGNGTRLTVT.

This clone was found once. The CDR3 region has the DNA TGTGCCAGCAGCTGGGGCACAGAGACCCAGTACTTC. Its protein product is CASSWGTETQYF. The rearrangement links TRBV5-6 to TRBJ2-5, with D possibly TRBD1 on 5 matching bases. The CDR3 runs to 12 residues. Between the trimmed V and J ends, which lost 3 bases and 4 bases, there was a span of 7 bases. Germline V gene sequence: CDR1 SGHDT, CDR2 YYEEEE.